One sample yielded the 24 T cell receptor beta chains listed below, sequenced in a study of cytomegalovirus exposure and HLA in healthy donors. The PCR was carried out with 60 Vbeta primers and 13 Jbeta primers. Assay used: immunoSEQ multiplex PCR; TCRdb lists only in-frame clones, some missing. This table holds under 200,000 clones, about three quarters found once. Sequencing was done on a sample of PBMCs. Every receptor here comes from a female donor in good health and CMV-seronegative.

CDR3 sequence (DNA): TGTGCCAGCAGCCCGCTAGCGGCGGAGACCCAGTACTTC. Protein: CASSPLAAETQYF. The rearrangement uses TRBV7-9 and TRBJ2-5; TRBD2 matches 7 bases. The CDR3 covers 13 residues. V dropped 5 bases and J dropped 5; count of bases not matched to a gene: 5. Germline V gene sequence: CDR1 SEHNR, CDR2 FQNEAQ (reference sequence).

The chain recombines TRBV12-5 with TRBJ1-3; no clear D gene. The germline CDR1 and CDR2 sequences are LGHNT and FRNRAP. This CDR3 is 14 amino acids long. Trimming removed 2 bases from V and 4 bases from J, with 9 bases in between. The CDR3 sequence: CASGLSGSGNTIYF. The CDR3 nucleotides read TGTGCTAGTGGTTTGTCCGGGTCAGGAAACACCATATATTTT.

This clone showed up just once. The J gene is TRBJ1-4, the V gene TRBV2; TRBD1 matches 7 bases. The germline CDR1 and CDR2 sequences are SNHLY and FYNNEI. CDR3 size: 16 residues. Trimming at V came to 4 bases and at J to 4 bases, leaving 9 bases not matched to a gene. The CDR3 protein is CASSAYRQGVNEKLFF. DNA for the CDR3: TGTGCCAGCAGTGCGTATAGACAGGGAGTTAATGAAAAACTGTTTTTT.

The genes are TRBV2 and TRBJ1-1, with 8 bases lining up with TRBD1. The CDR3 spans 13 residues. The J segment lost 6 bases and the V segment lost 6 bases, leaving 6 bases of the junction unmatched. Germline V CDR1 and CDR2: SNHLY, FYNNEI. CDR3 residues: CASSQQGGAEAFF. The CDR3, as DNA: TGTGCCAGCAGCCAACAGGGGGGAGCTGAAGCTTTCTTT.

V usage is TRBV18 and J usage is TRBJ2-5; maybe TRBD2 (5 bases). Germline V gene data show CDR1 as KGHSH and CDR2 as LQKENI. The CDR3 sequence is 15 residues long. The V and J ends lost 0 bases and 3 bases respectively, with 11 bases between them. The CDR3 DNA reads TGTGCCAGCTCACCACCGCAGCGGATAGAAGAGACCCAGTACTTC. Translated: CASSPPQRIEETQYF.

V and J are TRBV5-4 and TRBJ2-3; 8 bases match TRBD1. Germline values: CDR1 SGHNT, CDR2 YYREEE (reference sequence). CDR3 length: 18 residues. With V trimmed by 0 bases and J by 4 bases, 13 bases remained unmatched. The CDR3 sequence is CASSLGTWDRRVPDTQYF. The CDR3 bases are TGTGCCAGCAGCTTGGGGACCTGGGACAGGAGGGTCCCAGATACGCAGTATTTT. The variable domain in full, with the rest retrieved from reference TRBV5-4 and TRBJ2-3, is ETGVTQSPTHLIKTRGQQVTLRCSSQSGHNTVSWYQQALGQGPQFIFQYYREEENGRGNFPPRFSGLQFPNYSSELNVNALELDDSALYLCASSLGTWDRRVPDTQYFGPGTRLTVL.

This clone was observed a single time. CDR3 in DNA: TGCGCCAGCAGCTTGGCCTCAATGGGGGGAATGAACACCGGGGAGCTGTTTTTT. Protein: CASSLASMGGMNTGELFF. V is TRBV5-1 and J is TRBJ2-2, with D tentatively TRBD2 (6 bases). V was cut by 0 bases and J by 1 base, with 16 bases left in between. This CDR3 comprises 18 residues. Germline CDR1 and CDR2: SGHRS and YFSETQ.

J is TRBJ2-2 and V is TRBV6-4; D not certain. The germline gives CDR1 MRHNA, CDR2 SNTAGT. The CDR3 is 13 amino acids. Trimming took 7 bases from V and 0 from J, leaving 6 bases between them. The CDR3 sequence: CASTATNTGELFF. For the CDR3, the DNA is TGTGCCAGCACCGCTACGAACACCGGGGAGCTGTTTTTT.

This clone was detected a few times. The chain recombines TRBV4-1 with TRBJ1-4; the match to TRBD1 covers 9 bases. The CDR3 length is 14 residues. Germline values: CDR1 MGHRA, CDR2 YSYEKL. Trimming cost V 4 bases and J 6 bases; bases outside gene matches: 3. CDR3 sequence reads: CASSPRDRDEKLFF. DNA of the CDR3: TGCGCCAGCAGCCCCCGGGACAGGGATGAAAAACTGTTTTTT.

In DNA, the CDR3 is TGCAGCGTTAAACACTCCTACGAGCAGTACTTC. This codes for CSVKHSYEQYF. The V call is TRBV29-1, the J call TRBJ2-7; the D is unclear. Per the germline V gene, CDR1 is SQVTM and CDR2 is ANQGSEA. Trimming cost V 5 bases and J 0 bases, with 5 bases left between them. CDR3 length: 11 amino acids.

CDR3 sequence (DNA): TGTGCCAGCAGCGAGTACAATGAGCAGTTCTTC. Protein sequence: CASSEYNEQFF. The chain links TRBV28 to TRBJ2-1; D not resolved. Trimming cost V 6 bases and J 4 bases, with 4 bases left between them. Germline loops: CDR1 MDHEN, CDR2 SYDVKM. The CDR3 runs 11 residues.

The rearrangement uses TRBV7-2 and TRBJ2-5; TRBD1 aligns across 7 bases. V lost 3 bases and J lost 4; bases outside the gene matches: 5. Germline CDR1 and CDR2: SGHTA and FQGNSA. This CDR3 has 14 residues. The chain's CDR3 is CASSLTGFLETQYF. The CDR3 DNA is TGTGCCAGCAGCTTGACAGGGTTTTTAGAGACCCAGTACTTC.

The V gene is TRBV5-1, the J gene TRBJ2-5; 8 bases are a match to TRBD1. The V gene end was trimmed by 0 bases and the J gene end by 4 bases; junction bases not matched to a gene: 11. CDR1 and CDR2 from the germline V gene are SGHRS and YFSETQ. This CDR3 has 17 amino acids. The DNA of the CDR3 is TGCGCCAGCAGCTTGGGCGCCCAGACAGGGGCGACAGAGACCCAGTACTTC. Translated, it gives CASSLGAQTGATETQYF.

The chain is built from TRBV7-9 and TRBJ1-2, with D possibly TRBD1 on 5 matching bases. V was trimmed by 1 base and J by 8 bases, leaving 14 bases between them. The CDR3 is 14 amino acids. CDR1 and CDR2 (germline): SEHNR, FQNEAQ (reference sequence). The CDR3 DNA reads TGTGCCAGCAGCTTAGTTACAGGAGGGGACGGCTACACCTTC. It codes for CASSLVTGGDGYTF.

The genes are TRBV9 and TRBJ2-3, with 8 bases fitting TRBD2. V gave up 4 bases and J gave up 4 bases; unmatched junction bases: 5. This CDR3 has 14 residues. Per the germline V gene, CDR1 is SGDLS and CDR2 is YYNGEE. CDR3 sequence: CASSPLAASDTQYF. CDR3 DNA sequence: TGTGCCAGCAGCCCACTAGCGGCTTCAGATACGCAGTATTTT.

The V call is TRBV28, the J call TRBJ1-2, with a tentative D call TRBD1 (6 bases). The CDR3 spans 13 residues. V dropped 8 bases and J dropped 4 bases, with 14 bases sitting between them. The V gene's germline CDR1 is MDHEN and CDR2 SYDVKM. For the CDR3, the DNA is TGTGCCAGCGTTGGGGGCCCCCCCTATGGCTACACCTTC. Its translation: CASVGGPPYGYTF.

The chain links TRBV28 to TRBJ2-2, with a weak D call TRBD1 (6 bases). V shed 6 bases and J shed 7 bases, with 12 bases lying between them. Per germline, CDR1 MDHEN and CDR2 SYDVKM. The CDR3 contains 13 residues. For the CDR3, the DNA is TGTGCCAGCAGAAAACAGGGCGTCGGGGAGCTGTTTTTT. It yields the protein CASRKQGVGELFF.

As DNA, the CDR3 is TGTGCCAGCAGTGTGGGAACTAGCCTAAGCACAGATACGCAGTATTTT. Amino acid sequence: CASSVGTSLSTDTQYF. V and J are TRBV2 and TRBJ2-3; weak D call: TRBD2 (6 bases). The V and J ends lost 4 bases and 0 bases respectively, with 14 bases between them. The CDR3 has 16 amino acids. The germline V gene has CDR1 SNHLY and CDR2 FYNNEI.

The rearrangement links TRBV7-2 to TRBJ1-1; maybe TRBD1 (5 bases). Trimming shortened V by 8 bases and J by 5 bases, and 18 bases separated the two germline ends. The CDR3 runs 14 residues. Germline V gene data show CDR1 as SGHTA and CDR2 as FQGNSA. This CDR3 reads CASSSWGGVTEAFF. The CDR3 bases are TGTGCCAGCTCCTCTTGGGGCGGAGTTACTGAAGCTTTCTTT.

Remarks on this clone: The sample holds other DNA sequences that translate to the same CDR3. This chain links TRBV30 with TRBJ1-5, with 7 nucleotides matching TRBD1. The CDR3 has 12 amino acids. The V gene end was trimmed by 0 bases and the J gene end by 7 bases; junction bases not matched to a gene: 0. Germline assignment: CDR1 GTSNPN and CDR2 SVGIG (reference sequence). This chain's CDR3 is CAWSVQGQPQHF. The CDR3 DNA sequence: TGTGCCTGGAGTGTACAGGGGCAGCCCCAGCATTTT. The variable domain in full, completed from reference TRBV30 and TRBJ1-5, reads SQTIHQWPATLVQPVGSPLSLECTVEGTSNPNLYWYRQAAGRGLQLLFYSVGIGQISSEVPQNLSASRPQDRQFILSSKKLLLSDSGFYLCAWSVQGQPQHFGDGTRLSIL.

V is TRBV4-3 and J is TRBJ2-1; D is unclear. Germline V gene sequence: CDR1 LGHNA, CDR2 YSLEER. The CDR3 is made up of 14 amino acids. V was pared by 2 bases and J by 6 bases, with 11 bases between. The CDR3 region is CASSQMGHGNEQFF. The CDR3 region has the DNA TGCGCCAGCAGCCAAATGGGCCACGGCAATGAGCAGTTCTTC.

This chain joins TRBV27 and TRBJ1-4; 10 bases fit TRBD1. CDR1 is MNHEY and CDR2 is SMNVEV in the germline V gene (reference sequence). The V and J ends lost 4 bases and 8 bases, in that order; junction bases with no gene match: 7. The CDR3 runs 15 residues. The CDR3 nucleotides read TGTGCCAGCAGTTCCGACAGGGGGCTCGGGGAAAAACTGTTTTTT. Translation gives CASSSDRGLGEKLFF.

The gene calls are TRBV6-5 and TRBJ1-1; D is possibly TRBD1 (6 bases). This CDR3 spans 13 amino acids. Trimming pared 0 bases from V and 12 bases from J, leaving 14 bases between. Germline CDR1 is MNHEY and CDR2 is SVGAGI. CDR3 sequence (DNA): TGTGCCAGCAGTTACTCGCGGACAGAGACGTCTTTCTTT. As protein: CASSYSRTETSFF.

This chain joins TRBV10-3 and TRBJ1-1; D remains ambiguous. This CDR3 is built from 12 residues. Germline V lookup: CDR1 ENHRY, CDR2 SYGVKD. The ends were cut back, 4 bases at V and 6 bases at J, with 9 bases in the middle. The CDR3 loop is CAISGSTAEAFF. The CDR3 DNA sequence: TGTGCCATCAGTGGTAGTACCGCTGAAGCTTTCTTT.